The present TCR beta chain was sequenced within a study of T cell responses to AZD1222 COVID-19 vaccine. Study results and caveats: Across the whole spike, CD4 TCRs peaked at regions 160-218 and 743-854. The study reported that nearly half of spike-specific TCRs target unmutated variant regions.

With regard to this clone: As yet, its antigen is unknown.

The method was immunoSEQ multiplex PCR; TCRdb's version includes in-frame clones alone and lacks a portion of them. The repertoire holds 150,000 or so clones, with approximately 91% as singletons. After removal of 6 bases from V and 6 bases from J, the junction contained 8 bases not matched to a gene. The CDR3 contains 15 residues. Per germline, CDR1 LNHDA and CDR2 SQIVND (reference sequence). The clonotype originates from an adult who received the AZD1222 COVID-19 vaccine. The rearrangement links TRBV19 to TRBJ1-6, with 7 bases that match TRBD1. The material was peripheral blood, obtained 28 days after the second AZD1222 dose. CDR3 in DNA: TGTGCCAGTAGCCGTGGACAGGATTTTAATTCACCCCTCCACTTT. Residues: CASSRGQDFNSPLHF.